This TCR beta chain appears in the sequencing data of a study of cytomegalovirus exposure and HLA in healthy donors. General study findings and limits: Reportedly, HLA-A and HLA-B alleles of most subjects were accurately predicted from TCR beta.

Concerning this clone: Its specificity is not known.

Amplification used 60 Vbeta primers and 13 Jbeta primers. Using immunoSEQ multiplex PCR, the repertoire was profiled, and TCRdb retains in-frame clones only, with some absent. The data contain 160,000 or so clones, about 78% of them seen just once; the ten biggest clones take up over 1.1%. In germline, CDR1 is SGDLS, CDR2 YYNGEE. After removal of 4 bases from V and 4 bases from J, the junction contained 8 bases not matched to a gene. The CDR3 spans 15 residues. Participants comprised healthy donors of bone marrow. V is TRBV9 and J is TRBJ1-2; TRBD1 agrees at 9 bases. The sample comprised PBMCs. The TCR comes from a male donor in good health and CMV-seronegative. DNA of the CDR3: TGTGCCAGCAGCCCACAGGGGGCTGCCCTCTATGGCTACACCTTC. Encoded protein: CASSPQGAALYGYTF.